The entry below describes one TCR beta chain. Its antigen remains unidentified. No base quality information exists; no much larger clone differs at one position. Its CDR3 holds 14 amino acids, cysteine through phenylalanine. Only CDR3 DNA is held: 42 bases, read in frame from base 1. CDR1 and CDR2, looked up from the germline V gene, are MDHEN and SYDVKM. The V end loses 4 bases and the J end loses 0 bases, and a stretch of 9 bases separates them. Patients with a history of autoimmune disease or receiving systemic immunosuppression were excluded from the trial. Peripheral blood for TCR sequencing was collected from all dose cohorts at baseline, on cycle 4 day 1, and on cycle 7 day 1. Samples were obtained from an open-label, multicenter, first-in-human phase I dose-escalation trial of ivuxolimab. The trial enrolled adults with locally advanced or metastatic head and neck squamous cell, hepatocellular, melanoma or renal cell carcinoma. Before TCR sequencing, CD4+ and CD8+ T cells were separately sorted from peripheral blood.

This sample was included in a study of OX40 agonist ivuxolimab in advanced cancers. With respect to the entire study: The costimulatory receptor OX40 (CD134) was targeted by ivuxolimab, a fully human IgG2 agonistic monoclonal antibody. In the dose-escalation cohort, more than 75% of patients were male, and the mean age was roughly 60 years, with a range of about 23 to 80. Patients were allowed to have had prior anti-PD-1, anti-PD-L1 or anti-CTLA-4 therapy, and around 43% of the dose-escalation patients had been treated with checkpoint inhibitors. Intravenous ivuxolimab was administered to patients every 2 weeks at six dose levels: 0.01, 0.1, 0.3, 1.5, 3 and 10 mg/kg. The monotherapy dose-escalation portion (N ≈ 50 patients) of the phase I ivuxolimab trial is reported in the paper. Partial responses occurred in three dose-escalation patients, of whom one had hepatocellular carcinoma and two had cutaneous melanoma. Of the 50 to 55 patients in dose escalation, about 20 had hepatocellular carcinoma, some 15 had melanoma, 9 had renal cell carcinoma and 9 had head and neck cancer. The purpose of peripheral TCRbeta sequencing was to test whether ivuxolimab changed TCR sequence diversity and led to clonal T-cell expansion. Here is what the overall study found, with its caveats: Low levels of normalized T-cell clonal expansion were also seen in some patients who did not respond. At doses of 0.1 to 3.0 mg/kg, clonal expansion of both CD4+ and CD8+ blood T cells was observed from baseline to week 6. Partial responders in the 0.1-3.0 mg/kg groups had among the lowest normalized peripheral clonal expansion, especially among CD8+ T cells. After ivuxolimab, expanded clones were on average more numerous among CD8+ T cells than among CD4+ T cells. The antigen specificity of the peripheral T cells that underwent clonal expansion was not determined.

To sequence the TCRbeta CDR3 region, genomic DNA was isolated from the sorted cells. The immunoSEQ Assay was used to sequence the TCRbeta CDR3 regions. Sourced from immuneACCESS, this table was stored by TCRdb with only in-frame sequences that have V and J called. A share of the clones is absent; for the studies checked, an unresolved V gene accounts for under half, and the remainder has no known explanation. This sample lists roughly 97,000 clones; approximately 90% were detected once. Of the sample, roughly 0.8% is held by the ten largest clones. This receptor was identified in an adult with an advanced solid tumor such as melanoma, head and neck, liver or kidney cancer. Here the chain combines TRBV28 and TRBJ2-5; TRBD2 is a possible D gene, resting on 5 matching bases. The source material was CD4+ or CD8+ T cells sorted from blood, sampled in a trial of the OX40 agonist ivuxolimab. The CDR3 here reads CASSSPGNQETQYF. The base sequence is TGTGCCAGCAGTTCTCCGGGGAACCAAGAGACCCAGTACTTC.